This T cell receptor beta chain was captured by sequencing in a study of T cell repertoires in cytomegalovirus infection. Overall study: Public TCR beta signature analysis indicated the presence of both CMV infection and matching HLA type.

A note on this clonotype: Its antigen is unknown.

Findings and limits, study-wide: Identification of carriers of CMV plus the relevant HLA was performed using cumulative public TCR beta family frequency.

TCRdb re-derived calls from the reads in MiXCR, one entry per CDR3 protein. The repertoire consists of about 500,000 distinct CDR3 sequences, with roughly 34% occurring once and the leading ten covering 15% to 20%. The CDR3 extends over 17 amino acids. Germline assignment: CDR1 LNHDA and CDR2 SQIVND (reference sequence). V shed 6 bases and J 0 bases; nucleotides not matched to a gene: 6. J is TRBJ2-1 and V is TRBV19; TRBD2 aligns across 12 bases. The sequence was obtained from a human donor in good health (CMV status not recorded). Some clones in this sample may be carry-over from other donors' samples. The sample here was cultured PBMCs, taken from culture after CMV antigen stimulation. The CDR3 DNA is TGTGCCAGTAGGCGACTAGCGGGAGTAAACTCCTACAATGAGCAGTTCTTC. Translation gives CASRRLAGVNSYNEQFF.